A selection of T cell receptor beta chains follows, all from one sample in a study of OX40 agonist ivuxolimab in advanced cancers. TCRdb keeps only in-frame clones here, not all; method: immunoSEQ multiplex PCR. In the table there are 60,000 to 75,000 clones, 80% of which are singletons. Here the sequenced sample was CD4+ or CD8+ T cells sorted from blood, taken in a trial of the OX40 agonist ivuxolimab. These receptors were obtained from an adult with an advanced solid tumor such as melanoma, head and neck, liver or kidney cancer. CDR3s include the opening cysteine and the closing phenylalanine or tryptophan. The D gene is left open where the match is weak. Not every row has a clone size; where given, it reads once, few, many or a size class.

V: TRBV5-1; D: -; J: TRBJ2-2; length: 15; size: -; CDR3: CASSLSGQSSGELFF; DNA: TGCGCCAGCAGCTTGTCGGGACAATCCTCCGGGGAGCTGTTTTTT
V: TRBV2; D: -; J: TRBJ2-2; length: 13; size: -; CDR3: CASSEALPGELFF; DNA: TGTGCCAGCAGTGAAGCGCTTCCGGGGGAGCTGTTTTTT
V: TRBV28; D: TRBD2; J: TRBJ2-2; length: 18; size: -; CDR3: CASSYFLAGDSSTGELFF; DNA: TGTGCCAGCAGTTACTTTCTAGCGGGGGATTCTTCCACCGGGGAGCTGTTTTTT
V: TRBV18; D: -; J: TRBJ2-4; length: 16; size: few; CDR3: CASSPEAGAAKNIQYF; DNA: TGTGCCAGCTCACCAGAAGCGGGCGCAGCCAAAAACATTCAGTACTTC
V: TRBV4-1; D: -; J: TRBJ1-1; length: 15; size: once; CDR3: CASSQDQSRGTEAFF; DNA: TGCGCCAGCAGCCAAGACCAGAGCAGGGGAACTGAAGCTTTCTTT
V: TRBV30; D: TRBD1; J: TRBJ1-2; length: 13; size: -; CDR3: CAWSYGQGRSYTF; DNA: TGTGCCTGGAGTTACGGACAGGGGCGAAGCTACACCTTC
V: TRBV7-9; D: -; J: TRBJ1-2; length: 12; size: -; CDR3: CASSSSNYGYTF; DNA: TGTGCCAGCAGCTCGTCTAACTATGGCTACACCTTC
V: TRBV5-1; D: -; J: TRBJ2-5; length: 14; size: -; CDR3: CASSWTLGRETQYF; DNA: TGCGCCAGCAGCTGGACTCTAGGGCGAGAGACCCAGTACTTC
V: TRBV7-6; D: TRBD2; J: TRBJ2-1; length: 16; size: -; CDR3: CASSSSRLAGYNEQFF; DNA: TGTGCCAGCAGCTCCTCGAGGTTAGCGGGGTACAATGAGCAGTTCTTC
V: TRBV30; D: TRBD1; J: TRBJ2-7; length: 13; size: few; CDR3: CAWSVKGAWEQYF; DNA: TGTGCCTGGAGTGTAAAGGGGGCGTGGGAGCAGTACTTC
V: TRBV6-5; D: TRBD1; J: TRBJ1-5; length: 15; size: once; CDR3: CASSPTGEREQPQHF; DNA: TGTGCCAGCAGCCCGACAGGGGAACGGGAGCAGCCCCAGCATTTT
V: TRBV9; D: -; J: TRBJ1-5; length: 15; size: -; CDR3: CASSASPPLNQPQHF; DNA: TGTGCCAGCAGCGCGTCCCCCCCACTCAATCAGCCCCAGCATTTT
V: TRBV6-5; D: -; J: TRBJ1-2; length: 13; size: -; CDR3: CASSSGSRTGYTF; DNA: TGTGCCAGCAGCTCGGGGTCCAGAACTGGCTACACCTTC
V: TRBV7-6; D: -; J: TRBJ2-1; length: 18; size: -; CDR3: CASSPQAWAGSSYNEQFF; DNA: TGTGCCAGCAGCCCTCAAGCGTGGGCTGGAAGCTCCTACAATGAGCAGTTCTTC
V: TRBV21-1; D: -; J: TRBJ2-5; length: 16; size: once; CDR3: CASTQEQESLQETQYF; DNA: TGTGCCAGCACACAAGAGCAGGAGTCCCTTCAAGAGACCCAGTACTTC
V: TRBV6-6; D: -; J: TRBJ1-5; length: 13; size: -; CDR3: CASRLEGGQPQHF; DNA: TGTGCCAGCAGGTTGGAGGGTGGTCAGCCCCAGCATTTT
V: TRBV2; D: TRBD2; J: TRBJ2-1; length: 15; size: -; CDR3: CASSREGTSESEQFF; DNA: TGTGCCAGCAGTCGAGAGGGGACTAGCGAGAGTGAGCAGTTCTTC
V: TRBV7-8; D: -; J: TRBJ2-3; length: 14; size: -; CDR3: CASGGGTSTDTQYF; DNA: TGTGCCAGCGGAGGGGGGACTAGCACAGATACGCAGTATTTT
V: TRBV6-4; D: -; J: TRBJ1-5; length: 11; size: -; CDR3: CARRYRRPQHF; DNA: TGTGCCAGGAGATACCGGAGGCCCCAGCATTTT
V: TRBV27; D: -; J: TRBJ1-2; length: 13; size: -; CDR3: CASSPQGQYGYTF; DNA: TGTGCCAGCAGTCCCCAAGGACAGTATGGCTACACCTTC
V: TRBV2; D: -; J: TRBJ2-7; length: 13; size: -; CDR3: CASSPLGSYEQYF; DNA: TGTGCCAGCAGTCCGCTCGGCTCCTACGAGCAGTACTTC
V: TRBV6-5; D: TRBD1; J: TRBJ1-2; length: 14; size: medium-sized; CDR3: CASSSSDRGGGYTF; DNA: TGTGCCAGCAGTTCATCGGACAGGGGAGGAGGCTACACCTTC
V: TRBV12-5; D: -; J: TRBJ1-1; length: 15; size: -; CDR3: CASVPGGGGGTEAFF; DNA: TGTGCTAGTGTCCCCGGGGGGGGCGGGGGCACTGAAGCTTTCTTT
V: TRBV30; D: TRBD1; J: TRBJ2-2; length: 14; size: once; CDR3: CAWSVSGGLGELFF; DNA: TGTGCCTGGAGTGTCTCAGGGGGCCTCGGGGAGCTGTTTTTT
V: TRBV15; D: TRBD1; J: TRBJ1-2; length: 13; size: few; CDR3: CATSSQGTDGYTF; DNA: TGTGCCACCAGCAGCCAAGGGACAGACGGCTACACCTTC
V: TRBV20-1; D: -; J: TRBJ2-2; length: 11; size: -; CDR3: CSARGSGELFF; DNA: TGCAGTGCTAGGGGGAGCGGGGAGCTGTTTTTT
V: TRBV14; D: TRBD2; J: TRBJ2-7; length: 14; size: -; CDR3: CASSQVGGGYEQYF; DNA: TGTGCCAGCAGCCAAGTTGGGGGGGGCTACGAGCAGTACTTC
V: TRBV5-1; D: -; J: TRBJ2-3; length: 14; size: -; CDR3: CASSSGGNTDTQYF; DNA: TGCGCCAGCAGCTCTGGGGGAAACACAGATACGCAGTATTTT
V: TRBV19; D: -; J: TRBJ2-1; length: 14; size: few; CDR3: CASSIDTGLNEQFF; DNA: TGTGCCAGTAGTATAGATACAGGCCTCAATGAGCAGTTCTTC
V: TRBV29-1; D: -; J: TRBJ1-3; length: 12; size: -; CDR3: CSVEGLQNTIYF; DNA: TGCAGCGTTGAAGGTCTCCAAAACACCATATATTTT
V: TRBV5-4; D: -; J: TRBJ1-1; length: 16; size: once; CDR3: CASSLGIRGMNTEAFF; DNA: TGTGCCAGCAGCTTGGGGATACGGGGGATGAACACTGAAGCTTTCTTT
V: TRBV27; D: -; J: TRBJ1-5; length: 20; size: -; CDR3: CASSLDFPAGWIYSNQPQHF; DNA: TGTGCCAGCAGTTTAGACTTTCCAGCAGGTTGGATTTATAGCAATCAGCCCCAGCATTTT
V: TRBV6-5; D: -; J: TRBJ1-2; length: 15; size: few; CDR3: CASSSQGGRNYGYTF; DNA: TGTGCCAGCAGCTCACAGGGAGGACGCAACTATGGCTACACCTTC
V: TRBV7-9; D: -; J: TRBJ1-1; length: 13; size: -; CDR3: CASSSGQTSRAFF; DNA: TGTGCCAGCAGCTCAGGACAGACCAGTAGGGCTTTCTTT
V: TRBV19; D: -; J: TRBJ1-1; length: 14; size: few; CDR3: CASRIGQLNTEAFF; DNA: TGTGCCAGTAGGATCGGACAGCTGAACACTGAAGCTTTCTTT
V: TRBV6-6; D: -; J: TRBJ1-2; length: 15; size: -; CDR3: CASSYSLPRIDGYTF; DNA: TGTGCCAGCAGTTACTCGCTCCCCCGAATAGATGGCTACACCTTC
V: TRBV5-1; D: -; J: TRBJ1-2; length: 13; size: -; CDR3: CASSLADIYGYTF; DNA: TGCGCCAGCAGCTTGGCGGACATCTATGGCTACACCTTC
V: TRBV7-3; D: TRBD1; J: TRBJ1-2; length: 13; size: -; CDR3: CASSLGGAYGYTF; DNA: TGTGCCAGCAGTCTAGGGGGCGCCTATGGCTACACCTTC
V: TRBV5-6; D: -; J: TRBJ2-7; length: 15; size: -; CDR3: CASSLGLLRVYEQYF; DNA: TGTGCCAGCAGCTTGGGACTGCTTAGGGTATACGAGCAGTACTTC
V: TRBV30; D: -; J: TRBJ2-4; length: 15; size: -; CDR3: CAWRSKGQSKNIQYF; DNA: TGTGCCTGGAGGTCGAAGGGGCAGTCCAAAAACATTCAGTACTTC
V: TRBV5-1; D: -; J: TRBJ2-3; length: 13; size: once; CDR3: CASGGTSTDTQYF; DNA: TGCGCCAGCGGGGGAACTAGCACAGATACGCAGTATTTT
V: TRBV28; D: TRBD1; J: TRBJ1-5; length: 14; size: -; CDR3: CASRQGGSNQPQHF; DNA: TGTGCCAGCAGACAGGGGGGAAGCAATCAGCCCCAGCATTTT
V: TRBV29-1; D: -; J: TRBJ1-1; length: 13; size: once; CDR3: CSVDPPLGPGAFF; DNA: TGCAGCGTCGACCCCCCTTTGGGGCCGGGAGCTTTCTTT
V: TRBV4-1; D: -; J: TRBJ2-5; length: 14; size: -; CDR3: CASSQTGWKETQYF; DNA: TGCGCCAGCAGCCAAACGGGGTGGAAAGAGACCCAGTACTTC
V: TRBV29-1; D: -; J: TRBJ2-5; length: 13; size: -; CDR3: CSVGVRRQETQYF; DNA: TGCAGCGTTGGGGTACGGAGACAAGAGACCCAGTACTTC
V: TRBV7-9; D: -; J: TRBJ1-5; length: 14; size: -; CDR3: CASSSSSGAQPQHF; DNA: TGTGCCAGCAGCTCCTCGTCGGGGGCTCAGCCCCAGCATTTT
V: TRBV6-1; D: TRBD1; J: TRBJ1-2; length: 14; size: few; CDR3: CASSSSDRGGGYTF; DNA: TGTGCCAGCAGTTCATCGGACAGGGGAGGAGGCTACACCTTC
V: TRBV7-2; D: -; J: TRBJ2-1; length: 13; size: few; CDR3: CASSLQGRDEQFF; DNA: TGTGCCAGCAGCTTACAGGGGCGGGATGAGCAGTTCTTC